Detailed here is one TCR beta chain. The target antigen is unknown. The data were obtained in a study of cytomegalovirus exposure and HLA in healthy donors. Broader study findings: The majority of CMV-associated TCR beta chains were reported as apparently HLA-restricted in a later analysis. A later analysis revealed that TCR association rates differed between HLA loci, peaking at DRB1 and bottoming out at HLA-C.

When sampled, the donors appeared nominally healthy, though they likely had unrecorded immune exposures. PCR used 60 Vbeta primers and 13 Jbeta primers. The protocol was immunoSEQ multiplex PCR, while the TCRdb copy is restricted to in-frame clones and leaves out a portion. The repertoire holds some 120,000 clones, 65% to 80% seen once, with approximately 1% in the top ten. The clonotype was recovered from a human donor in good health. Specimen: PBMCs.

The CDR3 loop is CASSLVHSEVEAFF. DNA of the CDR3: TGTGCCAGCAGCTTGGTGCACTCTGAGGTTGAAGCTTTCTTT. This chain links TRBV5-6 with TRBJ1-1; D unclear. This CDR3 has 14 residues. V was shortened by 0 bases and J by 7 bases, with 13 bases between the two germline ends. Germline assignment: CDR1 SGHDT and CDR2 YYEEEE.